The rows below give T cell receptor beta chains drawn from one sample of a study of blood T cell repertoires in COVID-19. TCRdb's table, derived via immunoSEQ multiplex PCR, lists solely in-frame clones and lacks some. The repertoire holds 200,000 to 250,000 clones, about nine tenths seen once, with about 6% in the top ten. What was sequenced was PBMCs or T cells enriched from blood (not recorded which). These receptors were collected from a woman aged 25 to 45 with acute COVID-19. Both conserved end residues are part of each CDR3. D genes are given only for firm matches. Clone size appears in some rows only: once, few, many, or a class for an expanded clone.

v_gene,abundance,j_gene,d_gene,CDR3nt,CDR3aa
TRBV21-1,.,TRBJ1-5,.,TGTGCCAGCAGTCCCACAGGGGGTTGGGGCAATCAGCCCCAGCATTTT,CASSPTGGWGNQPQHF
TRBV5-6,.,TRBJ1-2,.,TGTGCCAGCAGCTTAGGAGACCACAGGGATAACTATGGCTACACCTTC,CASSLGDHRDNYGYTF
TRBV7-3,.,TRBJ2-2,TRBD1,TGTGCCAGCAGCCTGACAGGGGCCACCGGGGAGCTGTTTTTT,CASSLTGATGELFF
TRBV18,.,TRBJ1-2,TRBD1,TGTGCCAGCTCACCGCCCACAGGGGGCGTGGGCCACTATGGCTACACCTTC,CASSPPTGGVGHYGYTF
TRBV3-1/TRBV3-2,.,TRBJ1-1,.,TGTGCCAGCAGCCAAGACTTGGGGGCCCGGTTTTCAGCTTTCTTT,CASSQDLGARFSAFF
TRBV7-9,.,TRBJ2-3,TRBD2,TGTGCCAGCAGCTTAACTCCGGGACTAGCGGGGGGGCCGCCAGATACGCAGTATTTT,CASSLTPGLAGGPPDTQYF
TRBV6-2/TRBV6-3,.,TRBJ1-5,TRBD1,TGTGCCAGCAGTTCCCCGACAGGGTTCCATCAGCCCCAGCATTTT,CASSSPTGFHQPQHF
TRBV9,.,TRBJ2-5,TRBD2,TGTGCCAGCAGCGTACGCCCTAGCGGGACGGAGGAGACCCAGTACTTC,CASSVRPSGTEETQYF
TRBV15,once,TRBJ1-5,.,TGTGCCACCAGCAGAGACAGGGGAAGCAATCAGCCCCAGCATTTT,CATSRDRGSNQPQHF
TRBV11-3,.,TRBJ2-5,TRBD1,TGTGCCAGCAGCTTTGGACAGGGAGAGACCCAGTACTTC,CASSFGQGETQYF
TRBV3-1/TRBV3-2,.,TRBJ2-1,.,TGTGCCAGCAGCCAAGTGAGCCAGCGGGAGCAGTTCTTC,CASSQVSQREQFF
TRBV7-9,.,TRBJ1-1,.,TGTGCCAGCAGCCCCGTGGACAGTGAAGCTTTCTTT,CASSPVDSEAFF
TRBV11-1,.,TRBJ2-7,.,TGTGCCAGCAGCCCGGACTACTCCTACGAGCAGTACTTC,CASSPDYSYEQYF
TRBV13,.,TRBJ2-1,TRBD2,TGTGCCAGCAGCTTAGAGGGGACTAGCGCCAGATCTGAGCAGTTCTTC,CASSLEGTSARSEQFF
TRBV2,.,TRBJ2-7,TRBD1,TGTGCCAGCAGTGAAGGGACAGGAATCTCCTACGAGCAGTACTTC,CASSEGTGISYEQYF
TRBV27,few,TRBJ1-3,.,TGTGCCAGCAGTTTAGGCGGCAACTCTGGAAACACCATATATTTT,CASSLGGNSGNTIYF
TRBV5-1,.,TRBJ2-1,.,TGCGCCAGCAGTGGGGGGACCTTATATCCCAATGAGCAGTTCTTC,CASSGGTLYPNEQFF
TRBV27,once,TRBJ2-4,.,TGTGCCAGCAGTTACTCCGCCAAAAACATTCAGTACTTC,CASSYSAKNIQYF
TRBV18,.,TRBJ1-1,.,TGTGCCAGCTCGCGGTGGGAGGGTCCGACGAACACTGAAGCTTTCTTT,CASSRWEGPTNTEAFF
TRBV2,.,TRBJ1-4,.,TGTGCCAGCAGCACTGGGGCAGCAAGCTCTGAAAAACTGTTTTTT,CASSTGAASSEKLFF
TRBV28,.,TRBJ1-1,TRBD1,TGTGCCAGCAGTTCGACAGGGATGAACACTGAAGCTTTCTTT,CASSSTGMNTEAFF
TRBV3-1/TRBV3-2,few,TRBJ2-3,.,TGTGCCAGCAGCCAAGATTCCGGACTACTGCCTAGCACAGATACGCAGTATTTT,CASSQDSGLLPSTDTQYF
TRBV11-2,once,TRBJ2-1,.,TGTGCCAGCAGCGTAACAGCCTTGAACCACAATGAGCAGTTCTTC,CASSVTALNHNEQFF
TRBV7-7,.,TRBJ2-1,TRBD2,TGTGCTAGCAGCCAGGGACTAGCGGGAGGGCCTGGCAATGAGCAGTTCTTC,CASSQGLAGGPGNEQFF
TRBV18,.,TRBJ2-1,TRBD2,TGTGCCAGCTCACTAGCGGGAGAATATGAGCAGTTCTTC,CASSLAGEYEQFF
TRBV10-3,once,TRBJ2-7,.,TGTGCCATCAGTGATTTCAACGAGCAGTACTTC,CAISDFNEQYF
TRBV6-5,.,TRBJ2-1,.,TGTGCCAGCAGCCCCCAGGGTTATGAGCAGTTCTTC,CASSPQGYEQFF
TRBV6-2/TRBV6-3,.,TRBJ2-2,.,TGTGCCAGCAGTTACTCGAATCCTGATCCTGGGCAGGAGCTGTTTTTT,CASSYSNPDPGQELFF
TRBV6-1,.,TRBJ1-2,.,TGTGCCAGCAGTGAAGCTTTTGGACAGTCCTATGGCTACACCTTC,CASSEAFGQSYGYTF
TRBV5-1,.,TRBJ2-7,TRBD2,TGCGCCAGCAGCCCCCGGGGCTCTAGCGGGGGTGCGAACCACGAGCAGTACTTC,CASSPRGSSGGANHEQYF
TRBV6-1,.,TRBJ1-6,.,TGTGCCAGCAGTGAATATCCGAGGGGACTAGGGGGTAATTCACCCCTCCACTTT,CASSEYPRGLGGNSPLHF
TRBV7-3,.,TRBJ2-1,.,TGTGCCAGCAGCTTACAGATCTACAATGAGCAGTTCTTC,CASSLQIYNEQFF
TRBV18,.,TRBJ1-1,TRBD1,TGTGCCAGCTCACCACGACAGGGGGCGCGGTTAACTGAAGCTTTCTTT,CASSPRQGARLTEAFF
TRBV4-1,.,TRBJ1-4,TRBD1,TGCGCCAGCAGCCGCCGACAGGGGCTTAGGATTAATGAAAAACTGTTTTTT,CASSRRQGLRINEKLFF
TRBV20-1,.,TRBJ2-1,TRBD2,TGCAGTGCTAGTGAACATAGCGGCGGGAGGGAGCAGTTCTTC,CSASEHSGGREQFF
TRBV28,.,TRBJ2-1,.,TGTGCCAGCAGTTTAACGGGGGCCTACAATGAGCAGTTCTTC,CASSLTGAYNEQFF
TRBV6-5,few,TRBJ1-5,TRBD1,TGTGCCTCCCAGGGGGATCAGCCCCAGCATTTT,CASQGDQPQHF
TRBV27,.,TRBJ1-1,.,TGTGCCAGCAGTTTTTCAGGGTTTAGGACTGAAGCTTTCTTT,CASSFSGFRTEAFF
TRBV27,.,TRBJ2-5,TRBD1,TGTGCCAGCAGAACACAGGGGGCGTCACAAGAGACCCAGTACTTC,CASRTQGASQETQYF
TRBV29-1,few,TRBJ1-2,.,TGCAGCGTTGAGTGGCGGTATGGCTACACCTTC,CSVEWRYGYTF
TRBV7-8,.,TRBJ1-5,.,TGTGCCAGCAGCTTATGGGGGGACGGGGAGCCCCAGCATTTT,CASSLWGDGEPQHF
TRBV10-3,.,TRBJ1-6,.,TGTGCCATCAGTGAGTTTAGCGCAGGGGAACGAAACGGCTCACCCCTCCACTTT,CAISEFSAGERNGSPLHF
TRBV15,.,TRBJ1-4,.,TGTGCCACCAGCAGACCCACCGGCACAGGGACCAAAAATGAAAAACTGTTTTTT,CATSRPTGTGTKNEKLFF
TRBV10-2,.,TRBJ2-5,TRBD2,TGCGCCAGCAGTGCGTCCCTAGCGGGAGCGGGAGGACAAGAGACCCAGTACTTC,CASSASLAGAGGQETQYF
TRBV6-2/TRBV6-3,.,TRBJ2-2,TRBD2,TGTGCCAGCAGTTACTCGACAGCTAGCGGGAGTACGAACACCGGGGAGCTGTTTTTT,CASSYSTASGSTNTGELFF
TRBV15,.,TRBJ1-1,.,TGTGCCACCAGCAACCTGAGGTATGAAGCTTTCTTT,CATSNLRYEAFF
TRBV5-6,few,TRBJ1-1,.,TGTGCCAGCAACATCCTAACGGGGGGGCAGTCTGAAGCTTTCTTT,CASNILTGGQSEAFF
TRBV21-1,.,TRBJ2-2,.,TGTGCCAGCAGCGAACCGGGACTAGCGGGAGTGCGGGGCACCGGGGAGCTGTTTTTT,CASSEPGLAGVRGTGELFF
TRBV6-5,few,TRBJ1-4,TRBD1,TGTGCCAGCAACCCCGGGACAGGGGGGGAAAAACTGTTTTTT,CASNPGTGGEKLFF